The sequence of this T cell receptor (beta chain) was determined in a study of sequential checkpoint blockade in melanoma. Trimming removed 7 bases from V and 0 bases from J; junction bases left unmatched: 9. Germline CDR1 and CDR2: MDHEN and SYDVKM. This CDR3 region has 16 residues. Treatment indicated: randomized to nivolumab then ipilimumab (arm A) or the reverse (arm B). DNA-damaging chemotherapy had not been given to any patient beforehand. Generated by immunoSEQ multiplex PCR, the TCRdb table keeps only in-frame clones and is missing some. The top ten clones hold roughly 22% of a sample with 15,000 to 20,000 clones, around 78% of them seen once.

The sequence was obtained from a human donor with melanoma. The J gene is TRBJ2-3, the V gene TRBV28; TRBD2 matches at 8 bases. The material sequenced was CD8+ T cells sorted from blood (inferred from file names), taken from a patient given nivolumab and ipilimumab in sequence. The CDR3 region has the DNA TGTGCCAGCAATCCCTTTAGCGGGGCTAGCACAGATACGCAGTATTTT. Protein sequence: CASNPFSGASTDTQYF.